What follows are 8 T cell receptor gamma chains derived from one specimen sequenced in a study of Vδ1+ human thymocytes. Notes on the study in general: Thymic TRG and TRD repertoires appeared highly polyclonal, with Gaussian CDR3 length distributions.

No antigen has been assigned to these receptors. The template was reverse-transcribed extracted RNA. The CDR3 regions were amplified by multiplex PCR from V-gene primers to a constant-region primer. TCRdb called clones anew from the multiplex PCR reads with CATT. The sample comprises some 9,000 gamma-chain clones, roughly 56% of which are singletons, and 1.4% rests with the top ten. Input material: Vdelta1+ gamma-delta thymocytes from the thymus. Subset here: FACS-sorted CD3+ TCRalphabeta- TCRVdelta1+ TCRVdelta2- thymocytes. These receptors were collected from a girl under three years old who had congenital heart surgery.

V is TRGV3 and J is TRGJP2. The CDR3 spans 14 residues. Germline V lookup: CDR1 VTNTFY, CDR2 YDVSTARD (reference sequence). Trimming at V came to 0 bases and at J to 6 bases, leaving 4 bases not matched to a gene. In DNA, the CDR3 is TGTGCCACCTGGGACAGGCAGGGTGATTGGATCAAGACGTTT. It translates to CATWDRQGDWIKTF.

The chain is built from TRGV9 and TRGJ1 or TRGJ2. The J gene is not listed in TCRdb, so it was assigned here from a DNA match to germline. V shed 0 bases, J shed 0 bases, and the junction held 5 bases outside the gene matches. The CDR3 runs to 15 residues. From germline, CDR1 is GITISATS and CDR2 ISYDGTV (reference sequence). CDR3: CALWEVQSNYYKKLF. The DNA of the CDR3 is TGTGCCTTGTGGGAGGTGCAATCGAATTATTATAAGAAACTCTTT.

A note on this clone: This sample includes further DNA sequences coding for the same CDR3. V gene TRGV9 combines with J gene TRGJ1 or TRGJ2. In the absence of a J gene in TCRdb, the DNA was matched to germline to assign it here. V trimming: 2 bases; J trimming: 7 bases; junction bases outside the gene matches: 2. Germline V gene lookup returns CDR1 GITISATS and CDR2 ISYDGTV (reference sequence). CDR3 length equals 11 residues. CDR3 region: CALWEAYKKLF. CDR3 bases: TGTGCCTTGTGGGAGGCCTATAAGAAACTCTTT.

The table lists this clone with a count of one. A much larger clone differs from this one at a single base, so this may be a read error. Other DNA sequences of this sample code for an identical CDR3. V gene TRGV2 combines with J gene TRGJ1 or TRGJ2. TCRdb offers no J gene call, so here the DNA was matched to germline to obtain one. The J segment lost 7 bases and the V segment lost 0 bases, leaving 3 bases of the junction unmatched. CDR1 is EGSNGY and CDR2 is YDSYNSKV in the germline V gene. The CDR3 is 12 residues long. As DNA, the CDR3 is TGTGCCACCTGGGACGGGCAGTATAAGAAACTCTTT. Its translation is CATWDGQYKKLF.

This clone has more than one count but fewer than ten. The chain combines TRGV8 with TRGJ1 or TRGJ2. The J gene, not given by TCRdb, was assigned here from a germline match of the nucleotide sequence. Germline V gene lookup returns CDR1 VENAVY and CDR2 YDSYNSRV. The CDR3 length is 12 residues. With V trimmed by 3 bases and J by 3 bases, 2 bases remained unmatched. Here the CDR3 DNA reads TGTGCCACCTGGGATTTTTATTATAAGAAACTCTTT. Amino acids: CATWDFYYKKLF.

This sequence joins TRGV9 and TRGJ1 or TRGJ2. Here the J gene came from matching the DNA to germline, since TCRdb omits it. The CDR3 covers 14 residues. Germline CDR1 reads GITISATS; CDR2 reads ISYDGTV (reference sequence). V lost 5 bases to trimming and J lost 10 bases; unmatched junction nucleotides: 17. In DNA form, the CDR3 reads TGTGCCTTGTGGGTTTACCTTCGACGTCGGAAGAAACTCTTT. It encodes CALWVYLRRRKKLF.

The V and J genes are TRGV2 and TRGJ1 or TRGJ2. The V segment lost 3 bases and the J segment 0 bases; nucleotides outside the gene matches: 5. The germline gives CDR1 EGSNGY, CDR2 YDSYNSKV. The CDR3 covers 14 residues. CDR3 coding DNA: TGTGCCACCTGGGACCAGTCGAATTATTATAAGAAACTCTTT. Translation gives CATWDQSNYYKKLF.

The chain is built from TRGV3 and TRGJ1 or TRGJ2. The CDR3 is 13 amino acids. The ends lost 3 bases at V and 12 bases at J; junction bases unmatched: 14. CDR1 and CDR2 from the germline V gene are VTNTFY and YDVSTARD (reference sequence). The CDR3 nucleotides read TGTGCCACCTGGGACGGCCTTAGGGTAAGGAAACTCTTT. Amino acids: CATWDGLRVRKLF.